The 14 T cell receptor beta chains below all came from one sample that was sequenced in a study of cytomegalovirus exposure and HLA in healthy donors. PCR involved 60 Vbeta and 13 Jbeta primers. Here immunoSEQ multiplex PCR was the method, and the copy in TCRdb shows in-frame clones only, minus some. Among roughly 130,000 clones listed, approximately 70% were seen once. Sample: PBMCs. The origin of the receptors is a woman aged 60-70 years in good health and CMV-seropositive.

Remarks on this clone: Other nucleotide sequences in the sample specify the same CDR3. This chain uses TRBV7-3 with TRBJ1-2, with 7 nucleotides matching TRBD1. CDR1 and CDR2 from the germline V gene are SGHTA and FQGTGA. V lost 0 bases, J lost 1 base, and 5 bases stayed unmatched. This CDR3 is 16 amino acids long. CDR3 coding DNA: TGTGCCAGCAGCTTAACAAGGGGGCGCCTTAACTATGGCTACACCTTC. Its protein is CASSLTRGRLNYGYTF. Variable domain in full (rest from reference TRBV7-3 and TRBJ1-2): GAGVSQTPSNKVTEKGKYVELRCDPISGHTALYWYRQSLGQGPEFLIYFQGTGAADDSGLPNDRFFAVRPEGSVSTLKIQRTERGDSAVYLCASSLTRGRLNYGYTFGSGTRLTVV.

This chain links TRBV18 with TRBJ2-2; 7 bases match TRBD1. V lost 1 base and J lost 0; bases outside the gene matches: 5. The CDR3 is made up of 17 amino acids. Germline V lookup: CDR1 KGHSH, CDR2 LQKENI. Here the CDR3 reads CASSPQQGPSNTGELFF. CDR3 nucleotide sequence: TGTGCCAGCTCACCACAACAGGGGCCGTCGAACACCGGGGAGCTGTTTTTT. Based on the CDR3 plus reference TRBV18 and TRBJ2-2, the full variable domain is NAGVMQNPRHLVRRRGQEARLRCSPMKGHSHVYWYRQLPEEGLKFMVYLQKENIIDESGMPKERFSAEFPKEGPSILRIQQVVRGDSAAYFCASSPQQGPSNTGELFFGEGSRLTVL.

DNA of the CDR3: TGTGCCAGCAGGCAGAGACAGGGCGCCTACGAGCAGTACTTC. Its protein is CASRQRQGAYEQYF. The chain combines TRBV6-5 with TRBJ2-7, with 7 bases fitting TRBD1. V gave up 6 bases and J gave up 2 bases; unmatched junction bases: 7. CDR3 length: 14 residues. Germline-derived CDR1 and CDR2 are MNHEY and SVGAGI.

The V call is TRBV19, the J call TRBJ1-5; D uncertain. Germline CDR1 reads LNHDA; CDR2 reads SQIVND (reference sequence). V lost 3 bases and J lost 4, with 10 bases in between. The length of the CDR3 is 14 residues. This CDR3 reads CASSISFRNQPQHF. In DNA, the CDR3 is TGTGCCAGTAGTATCTCCTTTCGTAATCAGCCCCAGCATTTT.

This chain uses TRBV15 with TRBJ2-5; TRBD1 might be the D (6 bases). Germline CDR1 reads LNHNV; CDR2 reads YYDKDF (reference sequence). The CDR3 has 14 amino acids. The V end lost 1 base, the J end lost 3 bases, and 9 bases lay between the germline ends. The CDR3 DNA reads TGTGCCACCAGCAGAGGACAGGCTAAAGAGACCCAGTACTTC. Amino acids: CATSRGQAKETQYF.

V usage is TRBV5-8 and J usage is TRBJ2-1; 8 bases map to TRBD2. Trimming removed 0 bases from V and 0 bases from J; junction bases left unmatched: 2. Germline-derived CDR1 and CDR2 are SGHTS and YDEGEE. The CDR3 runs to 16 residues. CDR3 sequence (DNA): TGTGCCAGCAGCTTGGGGCTAGCGGGCTCCTACAATGAGCAGTTCTTC. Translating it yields CASSLGLAGSYNEQFF.

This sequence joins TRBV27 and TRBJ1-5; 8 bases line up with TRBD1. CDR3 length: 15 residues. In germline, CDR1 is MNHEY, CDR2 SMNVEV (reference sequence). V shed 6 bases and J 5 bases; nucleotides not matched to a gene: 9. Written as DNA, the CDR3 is TGTGCCAGCAGCCCTGATGACAGGGGTGATCAGCCCCAGCATTTT. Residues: CASSPDDRGDQPQHF.

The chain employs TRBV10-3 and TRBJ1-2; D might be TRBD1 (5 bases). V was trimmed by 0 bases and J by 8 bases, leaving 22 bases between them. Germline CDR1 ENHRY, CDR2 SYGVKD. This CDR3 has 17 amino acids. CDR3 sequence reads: CAISESGLEVRLGGYTF. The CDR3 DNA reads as TGTGCCATCAGTGAGTCGGGGCTTGAGGTTCGGCTAGGAGGCTACACCTTC.

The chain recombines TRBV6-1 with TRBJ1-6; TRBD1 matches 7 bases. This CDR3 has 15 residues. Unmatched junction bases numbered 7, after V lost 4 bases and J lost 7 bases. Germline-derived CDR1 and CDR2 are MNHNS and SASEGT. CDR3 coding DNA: TGTGCCAGCAGTGGAAACAGGGGAACCAATTCACCCCTCCACTTT. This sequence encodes CASSGNRGTNSPLHF.

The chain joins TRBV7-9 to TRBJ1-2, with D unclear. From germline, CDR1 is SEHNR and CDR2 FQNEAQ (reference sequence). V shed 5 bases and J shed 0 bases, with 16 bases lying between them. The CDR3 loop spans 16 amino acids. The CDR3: CASSGGGGRTNYGYTF. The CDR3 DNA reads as TGTGCCAGCAGCGGAGGTGGAGGGAGAACTAACTATGGCTACACCTTC.

For the CDR3, the DNA is TGTGCCACCAGCAGAGTGGGGCAGGGCGGTCAGCCCCAGCATTTT. It is translated as CATSRVGQGGQPQHF. J is TRBJ1-5 and V is TRBV15; tentatively, D is TRBD1 (5 bases). The germline V gene has CDR1 LNHNV and CDR2 YYDKDF (reference sequence). The CDR3 totals 15 residues. Deletions cut 1 base from V and 6 bases from J, with 13 bases between.

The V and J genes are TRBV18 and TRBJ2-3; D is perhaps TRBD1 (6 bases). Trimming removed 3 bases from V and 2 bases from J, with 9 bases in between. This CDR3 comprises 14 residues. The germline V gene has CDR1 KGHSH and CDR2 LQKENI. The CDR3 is CASSPTGLTDTQYF. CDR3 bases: TGTGCCAGCTCACCGACAGGACTCACAGATACGCAGTATTTT.

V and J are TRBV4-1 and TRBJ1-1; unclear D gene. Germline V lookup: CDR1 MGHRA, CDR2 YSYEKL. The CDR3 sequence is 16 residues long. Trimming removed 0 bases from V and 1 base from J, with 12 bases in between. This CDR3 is CASSQEWQLTNTEAFF. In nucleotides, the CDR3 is TGCGCCAGCAGCCAAGAGTGGCAGTTAACGAACACTGAAGCTTTCTTT.

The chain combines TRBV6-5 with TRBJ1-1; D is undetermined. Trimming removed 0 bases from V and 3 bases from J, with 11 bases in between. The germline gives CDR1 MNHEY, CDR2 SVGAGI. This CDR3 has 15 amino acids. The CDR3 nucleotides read TGTGCCAGCAGTTACTCTAGAGTCAGCGACACTGAAGCTTTCTTT. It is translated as CASSYSRVSDTEAFF.